The 27 T cell receptor beta chains presented below share a single source sample, sequenced in a study of blood T cell repertoires in COVID-19. Assay: immunoSEQ multiplex PCR; the TCRdb copy retains only in-frame clones and omits some. The sample has about 230,000 clones; roughly 90% are singletons. The sequenced material came from PBMCs or T cells enriched from blood (not recorded which). The source is a woman under 40 with acute COVID-19.

The genes are TRBV19 and TRBJ1-1; 8 positions agree with TRBD1. V lost 4 bases, J lost 4 bases, and 8 bases stayed unmatched. CDR3 length equals 15 residues. Germline CDR1 and CDR2: LNHDA and SQIVND (reference sequence). CDR3 nucleotide sequence: TGTGCCAGTAGTACCTTGGACAGGGTTGGCACTGAAGCTTTCTTT. Protein sequence: CASSTLDRVGTEAFF.

This clone was picked up one time. The V call is TRBV4-3, the J call TRBJ1-4; no clear D. Germline-derived CDR1 and CDR2 are LGHNA and YSLEER. Trimming stripped 6 bases from V and 0 bases from J, with 14 bases between. There are 16 residues in the CDR3. CDR3 bases: TGCGCCAGCAGTGCGCGGCTTATGGCAACTAATGAAAAACTGTTTTTT. Its translation is CASSARLMATNEKLFF.

V usage is TRBV5-4 and J usage is TRBJ1-2; perhaps TRBD1 as D (5 bases). V lost 7 bases and J 7 bases, leaving 20 bases between the germline ends. The CDR3 has 14 amino acids. In germline, CDR1 is SGHNT, CDR2 YYREEE (reference sequence). CDR3 amino acids: CASGARDFASGYTF. The CDR3 coding sequence is TGTGCCAGCGGCGCACGGGACTTCGCTAGTGGCTACACCTTC.

The CDR3 DNA reads TGTGCCAGCAGCGAAAGGGGGACGGGAAATGGCTACACCTTC. This gives the protein CASSERGTGNGYTF. The genes are TRBV7-9 and TRBJ1-2; TRBD1 is a possible D gene (6 bases). CDR3 length: 14 residues. In germline, CDR1 is SEHNR, CDR2 FQNEAQ (reference sequence). With 5 bases removed from V and 6 bases from J, the gap between germline ends came to 16 bases. The whole variable domain, filled in from reference TRBV7-9 and TRBJ1-2, reads DTGVSQNPRHKITKRGQNVTFRCDPISEHNRLYWYRQTLGQGPEFLTYFQNEAQLEKSRLLSDRFSAERPKGSFSTLEIQRTEQGDSAMYLCASSERGTGNGYTFGSGTRLTVV.

The rearrangement uses TRBV28 and TRBJ1-3; D call uncertain. This CDR3 has 14 amino acids. The V and J ends lost 6 bases and 2 bases respectively, with 11 bases between them. The germline V gene encodes CDR1 MDHEN and CDR2 SYDVKM. CDR3 protein: CASSEYTPGNTIYF. As DNA, the CDR3 is TGTGCCAGCAGCGAATACACCCCTGGAAACACCATATATTTT.

The rearrangement uses TRBV6-5 and TRBJ2-2; TRBD2 matches 9 bases. The CDR3 spans 14 residues. Per the germline V gene, CDR1 is MNHEY and CDR2 is SVGAGI. Unmatched junction bases numbered 6, after V lost 7 bases and J lost 6 bases. The CDR3 DNA follows: TGTGCCAGCAACCAGCGGGGGGCCGCCGGGGAGCTGTTTTTT. Protein product: CASNQRGAAGELFF.

The rearrangement links TRBV29-1 to TRBJ1-1; D gene ambiguous. Trimming left V 1 base short and J 3 bases short, with 9 bases between. CDR1 and CDR2 from the germline V gene are SQVTM and ANQGSEA. This CDR3 has 13 residues. The CDR3 loop is CSVEGNRDTEAFF. CDR3 DNA: TGCAGCGTTGAAGGGAACCGGGACACTGAAGCTTTCTTT.

The chain has TRBV4-3 and TRBJ2-6; 7 nucleotides line up with TRBD2. V was pared by 0 bases and J by 2 bases, with 1 base of the junction left unmatched. Per germline, CDR1 LGHNA and CDR2 YSLEER. The CDR3 loop spans 16 amino acids. This chain's CDR3 is CASSQDAGAGANVLTF. As DNA, the CDR3 is TGCGCCAGCAGCCAAGATGCGGGGGCTGGGGCCAACGTCCTGACTTTC.

The chain has TRBV19 and TRBJ1-5; D call uncertain. V was clipped by 3 bases and J by 4 bases, with 7 bases between them. Germline lookup yields CDR1 LNHDA and CDR2 SQIVND (reference sequence). The length of the CDR3 is 13 residues. This CDR3 is CASSITGNQPQHF. DNA of the CDR3: TGTGCCAGTAGTATCACGGGGAATCAGCCCCAGCATTTT.

This chain joins TRBV5-1 and TRBJ1-1, with D tentatively TRBD1 (5 bases). The germline gives CDR1 SGHRS, CDR2 YFSETQ. V was pared by 4 bases and J by 4 bases, with 14 bases between. The CDR3 covers 14 residues. CDR3: CASSLVGGSTEAFF. DNA of the CDR3: TGCGCCAGCAGCCTCGTCGGGGGAAGCACTGAAGCTTTCTTT. Full variable domain (missing parts from reference TRBV5-1 and TRBJ1-1): KAGVTQTPRYLIKTRGQQVTLSCSPISGHRSVSWYQQTPGQGLQFLFEYFSETQRNKGNFPGRFSGRQFSNSRSEMNVSTLELGDSALYLCASSLVGGSTEAFFGQGTRLTVV.

The gene calls are TRBV4-1 and TRBJ1-4, with D maybe TRBD1 (5 bases). Germline V gene lookup returns CDR1 MGHRA and CDR2 YSYEKL. The CDR3 is made up of 17 amino acids. With 2 bases removed from V and 8 bases from J, the gap between germline ends came to 21 bases. The CDR3 region has the DNA TGCGCCAGCAGCCAACCTCGTCGGGGGGGAGGAAGAGAAAAACTGTTTTTT. This translates into CASSQPRRGGGREKLFF.

The chain recombines TRBV9 with TRBJ2-3; 7 bases map to TRBD2. Germline CDR1 and CDR2: SGDLS and YYNGEE. J lost 2 bases, V lost 3 bases, and 3 bases had no gene match. The CDR3 contains 14 residues. CDR3: CASSARGDTDTQYF. The CDR3 DNA is TGTGCCAGCAGCGCCCGGGGGGACACAGATACGCAGTATTTT.

The chain is built from TRBV27 and TRBJ1-1, with 9 bases matching TRBD1. Germline lookup yields CDR1 MNHEY and CDR2 SMNVEV (reference sequence). The ends lost 7 bases at V and 2 bases at J; junction bases unmatched: 11. The CDR3 extends over 16 amino acids. CDR3 amino acids: CASTPDGDRANTEAFF. CDR3 nucleotides: TGTGCCAGCACCCCGGATGGGGACAGGGCAAACACTGAAGCTTTCTTT.

The chain joins TRBV20-1 to TRBJ1-2; D might be TRBD1 (5 bases). The CDR3 covers 13 residues. V lost 3 bases, J lost 7 bases, and 15 bases lay in between. The germline V gene has CDR1 DFQATT and CDR2 SNEGSKA (reference sequence). CDR3 in amino acids: CSASFGQGPGYTF. The CDR3 bases are TGCAGTGCTAGTTTTGGCCAGGGCCCTGGCTACACCTTC.

The chain couples TRBV7-2 to TRBJ1-6, with D uncertain. The V end was cut by 1 base, the J end by 12 bases, with 7 bases between. From germline, CDR1 is SGHTA and CDR2 FQGNSA. The CDR3 has 12 amino acids. Here the CDR3 DNA reads TGTGCCAGCAGCTTAGACGGTAAACCCCTCCACTTT. It specifies CASSLDGKPLHF.

To note about this clone: Other DNA variants within this sample encode the same CDR3. V usage is TRBV7-2 and J usage is TRBJ1-2; weak D call: TRBD1 (6 bases). V shed 1 base and J shed 3 bases, with 6 bases lying between them. CDR3 length equals 13 residues. Germline CDR1 SGHTA, CDR2 FQGNSA. CDR3 in DNA: TGTGCCAGCAGCTTAGGGACAGACTATGGCTACACCTTC. Its protein is CASSLGTDYGYTF.

CDR3 bases: TGTGCCAGCAGCTTACCCAGGTCCTCCTACGAGCAGTACTTC. It translates to CASSLPRSSYEQYF. V usage is TRBV7-9 and J usage is TRBJ2-7; D remains ambiguous. Germline assignment: CDR1 SEHNR and CDR2 FQNEAQ (reference sequence). CDR3 length equals 14 residues. The V end lost 2 bases, the J end lost 0 bases, and 8 bases lay between the germline ends.

The chain combines TRBV2 with TRBJ2-3; the D gene is possibly TRBD2 (6 bases). With 6 bases removed from V and 1 base from J, the gap between germline ends came to 14 bases. Germline values: CDR1 SNHLY, CDR2 FYNNEI. The CDR3 spans 15 residues. The CDR3 coding sequence is TGTGCCAGCAGCCGGGCGGGGTCGGGCACAGATACGCAGTATTTT. Its protein product is CASSRAGSGTDTQYF.

This clone was found once. The genes are TRBV19 and TRBJ1-6; the D is unclear. The CDR3 length is 15 residues. The V end was cut by 6 bases, the J end by 9 bases, with 18 bases between. Germline CDR1 reads LNHDA; CDR2 reads SQIVND (reference sequence). Here the CDR3 DNA reads TGTGCCAGTAGGCACCCTCGGGAAGTCGGTTCACCCCTCCACTTT. Translating it yields CASRHPREVGSPLHF.

The J gene is TRBJ1-4, the V gene TRBV19; perhaps TRBD1 as D (5 bases). Trimming shortened V by 1 base and J by 8 bases, and 17 bases separated the two germline ends. The CDR3 totals 16 residues. Germline loops: CDR1 LNHDA, CDR2 SQIVND (reference sequence). The CDR3 spells CASSIGGRRREEKLFF. In nucleotides, the CDR3 is TGTGCCAGTAGTATAGGGGGCCGACGGAGGGAGGAAAAACTGTTTTTT.

The chain links TRBV27 to TRBJ1-2, with D perhaps TRBD1 (5 bases). V lost 0 bases to trimming and J lost 4 bases, with 15 bases between them. CDR3 length equals 16 residues. Germline V gene data show CDR1 as MNHEY and CDR2 as SMNVEV (reference sequence). In DNA, the CDR3 is TGTGCCAGCAGTTTATCCGCCCCCGGGGGTACCTATGGCTACACCTTC. It is translated as CASSLSAPGGTYGYTF.

The rearrangement links TRBV6-5 to TRBJ2-1, with TRBD2 as a possible D gene (6 bases). V was pared by 6 bases and J by 7 bases, with 10 bases between. Looked up from germline, CDR1 is MNHEY and CDR2 is SVGAGI. This CDR3 contains 12 residues. CDR3 amino acids: CASRAGYNEQFF. The CDR3 DNA sequence: TGTGCCAGCAGGGCGGGGTATAATGAGCAGTTCTTC.

About this clone: This specimen includes other DNA sequences encoding the same CDR3. The gene calls are TRBV12-3 or TRBV12-4 and TRBJ1-1; D possibly corresponds to TRBD1 (5 bases). The CDR3 loop spans 13 amino acids. V was pared by 4 bases and J by 4 bases, with 10 bases between. CDR3 residues: CASSSSRGTEAFF. The CDR3 DNA sequence: TGTGCCAGCAGTTCCAGTAGGGGCACTGAAGCTTTCTTT.

This chain uses TRBV7-6 with TRBJ1-6, with 9 nucleotides matching TRBD1. The junction had 8 bases not matched to a gene; V was cut back by 4 bases and J by 7 bases. The CDR3 totals 16 residues. CDR1 SGHVS and CDR2 FNYEAQ come from the germline V gene. The CDR3 sequence: CASSSTGGAGNSPLHF. CDR3 coding DNA: TGTGCCAGCAGCTCCACAGGGGGCGCGGGGAATTCACCCCTCCACTTT.

This chain joins TRBV7-9 and TRBJ1-4, with 9 bases aligning to TRBD1. This CDR3 comprises 16 residues. V was clipped by 5 bases and J by 4 bases; unmatched bases: 8. CDR1 and CDR2 (germline): SEHNR, FQNEAQ (reference sequence). Here the CDR3 reads CASSPKTGGYNEKLFF. As DNA, the CDR3 is TGTGCCAGCAGCCCAAAGACAGGGGGTTATAATGAAAAACTGTTTTTT.

This chain connects TRBV5-1 to TRBJ1-1; weak D call: TRBD1 (5 bases). The CDR3 runs 14 residues. Germline-derived CDR1 and CDR2 are SGHRS and YFSETQ. V lost 0 bases and J 3 bases, leaving 9 bases between the germline ends. The CDR3 DNA reads as TGCGCCAGCAGCTTGGTAGCAGGGCACACTGAAGCTTTCTTT. Its protein product is CASSLVAGHTEAFF. Combining the CDR3 with reference TRBV5-1 and TRBJ1-1 gives the whole variable domain KAGVTQTPRYLIKTRGQQVTLSCSPISGHRSVSWYQQTPGQGLQFLFEYFSETQRNKGNFPGRFSGRQFSNSRSEMNVSTLELGDSALYLCASSLVAGHTEAFFGQGTRLTVV.

This rearrangement joins TRBV9 to TRBJ1-1; 7 nucleotides line up with TRBD1. The germline CDR1 and CDR2 sequences are SGDLS and YYNGEE. The CDR3 covers 14 residues. The trim removed 6 bases at V and 1 base at J, leaving 6 bases unmatched. CDR3 coding DNA: TGTGCCAGCACCGAACAGGGGACGAACACTGAAGCTTTCTTT. Residues: CASTEQGTNTEAFF.